Below, 18 T cell receptor beta chains from the same sample are listed, as sequenced in a study of cytomegalovirus exposure and HLA in healthy donors. The PCR employed 60 Vbeta primers together with 13 Jbeta primers. Produced via immunoSEQ multiplex PCR; TCRdb's table is partial and in-frame only. The data show about 170,000 clones, about 81% seen once. Sequenced material: PBMCs. The receptors were gathered from a woman younger than 30 in good health and CMV-seronegative.

The rearrangement uses TRBV5-6 and TRBJ1-6; D is unresolved. Germline V lookup: CDR1 SGHDT, CDR2 YYEEEE. V was shortened by 6 bases and J by 7 bases, with 26 bases between the two germline ends. This CDR3 contains 18 residues. DNA for the CDR3: TGTGCCAGCACCCCCCGGAGAGAGAGCGGATCCAAAAATTCACCCCTCCACTTT. It specifies CASTPRRESGSKNSPLHF.

The rearrangement joins TRBV5-6 to TRBJ2-7; 7 bases are shared with TRBD1. V was clipped by 4 bases and J by 4 bases; unmatched bases: 8. Germline V gene data show CDR1 as SGHDT and CDR2 as YYEEEE. This CDR3 has 14 amino acids. DNA for the CDR3: TGTGCCAGCAGCCTAACAGGGGTCTCGTACGAGCAGTACTTC. It encodes CASSLTGVSYEQYF.

The J gene is TRBJ1-5, the V gene TRBV28; D remains ambiguous. V lost 6 bases to trimming and J lost 3 bases, with 6 bases between them. This CDR3 has 12 residues. The germline gives CDR1 MDHEN, CDR2 SYDVKM. The CDR3 DNA reads TGTGCCAGCAGGGCCCCCAATCAGCCCCAGCATTTT. Translated, it gives CASRAPNQPQHF.

This rearrangement joins TRBV7-9 to TRBJ1-4; a possible D gene is TRBD1 (5 bases). The V end lost 5 bases, the J end lost 8 bases, and 18 bases lay between the germline ends. The CDR3 has 15 residues. Looked up from germline, CDR1 is SEHNR and CDR2 is FQNEAQ (reference sequence). The CDR3: CASSLVEHQGEKLFF. CDR3 DNA: TGTGCCAGCAGCCTCGTCGAACACCAGGGCGAAAAACTGTTTTTT.

This clone has a handful of counts. The chain has TRBV7-9 and TRBJ1-3, with D unresolved. Germline CDR1 SEHNR, CDR2 FQNEAQ (reference sequence). The V end lost 4 bases, the J end lost 2 bases, and 6 bases lay between the germline ends. The CDR3 runs 13 residues. The CDR3 region is CASSYTPGNTIYF. For the CDR3, the DNA is TGTGCCAGCAGCTACACGCCTGGAAACACCATATATTTT.

The table lists this clone with a count of one. The chain carries TRBV10-1 and TRBJ2-7; no clear D. The CDR3 has 14 amino acids. With 0 bases removed from V and 0 bases from J, the gap between germline ends came to 6 bases. Germline assignment: CDR1 WNHNN and CDR2 SYGVQD (reference sequence). The CDR3 nucleotides are TGCGCCAGCAGTGAGTCCCAGGCCTCCTACGAGCAGTACTTC. Translation: CASSESQASYEQYF.

This chain joins TRBV28 and TRBJ1-2; 8 positions match TRBD1. The CDR3 loop spans 14 amino acids. Germline CDR1 and CDR2: MDHEN and SYDVKM. Trimming cost V 6 bases and J 4 bases; bases outside gene matches: 7. CDR3 sequence reads: CASRARGQGYGYTF. CDR3 bases: TGTGCCAGCAGGGCTAGAGGACAGGGCTATGGCTACACCTTC.

This chain links TRBV27 with TRBJ1-2, with 9 positions matching TRBD1. Looked up from germline, CDR1 is MNHEY and CDR2 is SMNVEV (reference sequence). Unmatched junction bases numbered 15, after V lost 8 bases and J lost 5 bases. This CDR3 is 16 amino acids long. CDR3 protein: CASRTPLGTGIYGYTF. The CDR3 DNA sequence: TGTGCCAGCCGTACCCCACTCGGGACAGGGATTTATGGCTACACCTTC.

There are a few counts of this clone. This sequence joins TRBV29-1 and TRBJ1-1, with no clear D. Germline assignment: CDR1 SQVTM and CDR2 ANQGSEA. The CDR3 has 14 amino acids. With 2 bases removed from V and 1 base from J, the gap between germline ends came to 11 bases. CDR3 protein: CSVERRVANTEAFF. The CDR3 bases are TGCAGCGTTGAACGCCGGGTGGCGAACACTGAAGCTTTCTTT. Combining the CDR3 with reference TRBV29-1 and TRBJ1-1 gives the whole variable domain SAVISQKPSRDICQRGTSLTIQCQVDSQVTMMFWYRQQPGQSLTLIATANQGSEATYESGFVIDKFPISRPNLTFSTLTVSNMSPEDSSIYLCSVERRVANTEAFFGQGTRLTVV.

This clone was seen only once. The chain's CDR3 is CASSAIDQPQHF. CDR3 DNA sequence: TGTGCCAGCAGTGCAATAGATCAGCCCCAGCATTTT. This rearrangement joins TRBV25-1 to TRBJ1-5; D uncertain. V shed 4 bases and J shed 5 bases, with 6 bases lying between them. The CDR3 contains 12 residues. The germline CDR1 and CDR2 sequences are MGHDK and SYGVNS. Drawing the rest from reference TRBV25-1 and TRBJ1-5, the complete variable domain is EADIYQTPRYLVIGTGKKITLECSQTMGHDKMYWYQQDPGMELHLIHYSYGVNSTEKGDLSSESTVSRIRTEHFPLTLESARPSHTSQYLCASSAIDQPQHFGDGTRLSIL.

This sequence joins TRBV9 and TRBJ2-1; TRBD2 matches at 8 bases. The V and J ends lost 3 bases and 4 bases, in that order; junction bases with no gene match: 12. The germline gives CDR1 SGDLS, CDR2 YYNGEE. The CDR3 is made up of 17 amino acids. In DNA, the CDR3 is TGTGCCAGCAGCGCGAACGCCGCGGGAGGTGTGTACAATGAGCAGTTCTTC. Its protein product is CASSANAAGGVYNEQFF. Supplemented by reference TRBV9 and TRBJ2-1, the full variable domain reads DSGVTQTPKHLITATGQRVTLRCSPRSGDLSVYWYQQSLDQGLQFLIQYYNGEERAKGNILERFSAQQFPDLHSELNLSSLELGDSALYFCASSANAAGGVYNEQFFGPGTRLTVL.

The chain recombines TRBV29-1 with TRBJ2-5, with 12 bases fitting TRBD2. V lost 6 bases, J lost 5 bases, and 1 base stayed unmatched. The CDR3 is 12 amino acids. The germline gives CDR1 SQVTM, CDR2 ANQGSEA. This CDR3 reads CSVGTSGETQYF. In DNA form, the CDR3 reads TGCAGCGTCGGGACTAGCGGGGAGACCCAGTACTTC.

The CDR3: CAISEVGLQETQYF. CDR3 coding DNA: TGTGCCATCAGTGAGGTGGGGCTGCAAGAGACCCAGTACTTC. This sequence joins TRBV10-3 and TRBJ2-5, with D maybe TRBD1 (5 bases). This CDR3 is 14 amino acids long. V was cut by 2 bases and J by 2 bases, with 9 bases left in between. The germline V gene has CDR1 ENHRY and CDR2 SYGVKD.

The gene calls are TRBV28 and TRBJ1-1, with no clear D. Trimming cost V 3 bases and J 0 bases, with 8 bases left between them. This CDR3 has 14 residues. Germline CDR1 is MDHEN and CDR2 is SYDVKM. The CDR3 nucleotides read TGTGCCAGCAGTTTCGGGGTGTTGAACACTGAAGCTTTCTTT. Protein sequence: CASSFGVLNTEAFF.

The chain couples TRBV11-3 to TRBJ2-1; TRBD2 matches at 8 bases. Germline CDR1 SGHNT, CDR2 YENEEA. CDR3 length equals 16 residues. J lost 2 bases, V lost 6 bases, and 9 bases had no gene match. The CDR3 coding sequence is TGTGCCAGCAGTCAGGGCGGGGGGTTCCCCTACAATGAGCAGTTCTTC. Its protein product is CASSQGGGFPYNEQFF.

The rearrangement links TRBV5-4 to TRBJ2-3; 8 bases map to TRBD2. The CDR3 is 15 amino acids. V lost 2 bases, J lost 3 bases, and 5 bases stayed unmatched. Per germline, CDR1 SGHNT and CDR2 YYREEE (reference sequence). The CDR3 region is CASSFGGAQTDTQYF. The CDR3, as DNA: TGTGCCAGCAGCTTCGGGGGGGCCCAGACAGATACGCAGTATTTT.

The chain carries TRBV7-9 and TRBJ1-4; TRBD1 matches at 9 bases. CDR1 is SEHNR and CDR2 is FQNEAQ in the germline V gene (reference sequence). This CDR3 is built from 15 residues. The V segment lost 1 base and the J segment 7 bases; nucleotides outside the gene matches: 4. The CDR3 DNA is TGTGCCAGCAGCTTAGAACGACAGGGGGTTGAAAAACTGTTTTTT. Translated, it gives CASSLERQGVEKLFF. Filled out from reference TRBV7-9 and TRBJ1-4, the complete variable domain reads DTGVSQNPRHKITKRGQNVTFRCDPISEHNRLYWYRQTLGQGPEFLTYFQNEAQLEKSRLLSDRFSAERPKGSFSTLEIQRTEQGDSAMYLCASSLERQGVEKLFFGSGTQLSVL.

J is TRBJ2-2 and V is TRBV27, with 11 bases fitting TRBD2. The CDR3 has 18 amino acids. V was clipped by 3 bases and J by 0 bases; unmatched bases: 6. Germline-derived CDR1 and CDR2 are MNHEY and SMNVEV (reference sequence). Here the CDR3 reads CASSLVSGRAANTGELFF. CDR3 nucleotides: TGTGCCAGCAGTTTGGTTAGCGGGAGGGCCGCGAACACCGGGGAGCTGTTTTTT.